The rows below give T cell receptor beta chains drawn from one sample of a study of blood T cell repertoires in COVID-19. Sequenced by immunoSEQ multiplex PCR; TCRdb stores in-frame clones only, minus some. The table has 200,000 to 300,000 clones, around nine tenths seen once. Input material: PBMCs or T cells enriched from blood (not recorded which). The receptors come from a man in his forties who had recovered from COVID-19. The CDR3 runs from the conserved cysteine through the conserved F or W. D genes are given only for firm matches. Some rows mark clone size as missing; the rest say once, few, many or name a class of expanded clone.

D,J,size,V,DNA,CDR3
NA,TRBJ1-3,NA,TRBV4-2,TGTGCCAGCAGCCAAGACGTCCGGGTTGGAAACACCATATATTTT,CASSQDVRVGNTIYF
TRBD1,TRBJ2-2,NA,TRBV19,TGTGCCAGTAGTTCCGGGACAGGGAACACCGGGGAGCTGTTTTTT,CASSSGTGNTGELFF
TRBD1,TRBJ1-1,NA,TRBV29-1,TGCAGCGCTCAGGCGGCACGGGGACAGGGATTAACTGAAGCTTTCTTT,CSAQAARGQGLTEAFF
TRBD1,TRBJ1-4,NA,TRBV3-1/TRBV3-2,TGTGCCAGCAGCCTGACAGGGGGAGGTGAAAAACTGTTTTTT,CASSLTGGGEKLFF
NA,TRBJ1-1,NA,TRBV10-3,TGTGCCATCAGGACAGGGAACACTGAAGCTTTCTTT,CAIRTGNTEAFF
NA,TRBJ2-5,NA,TRBV5-1,TGCGCCAGCAGCGCCTATGGGAGAACCCAAGAGACCCAGTACTTC,CASSAYGRTQETQYF
TRBD2,TRBJ2-5,NA,TRBV7-2,TGTGCCAGCAGCCTAACTAGCGGGATGCAAGAGACCCAGTACTTC,CASSLTSGMQETQYF
TRBD2,TRBJ2-5,NA,TRBV7-2,TGTGCCAGCAGGGGGACTAGCGTTGGAGAGACCCAGTACTTC,CASRGTSVGETQYF
NA,TRBJ2-1,NA,TRBV7-6,TGTGCCAGCAGCTCTCCCTACAATGAGCAGTTCTTC,CASSSPYNEQFF
TRBD2,TRBJ2-5,once,TRBV19,TGTGCCAGTAGTACGAGGTCTAGCGGGGAATCGGCCCAGTACTTC,CASSTRSSGESAQYF
NA,TRBJ1-1,NA,TRBV6-6,TGTGCCAGCAGTACCGACCCCCAGGCCACTGAAGCTTTCTTT,CASSTDPQATEAFF
TRBD1,TRBJ2-3,NA,TRBV19,TGTGCCAGTAGTATTCTCAGGGGACAGATGTACACAGATACGCAGTATTTT,CASSILRGQMYTDTQYF
NA,TRBJ2-3,NA,TRBV5-1,TGCGCCAGCAGCTTGAGTCCACGGGATCATACGCAGTATTTT,CASSLSPRDHTQYF
TRBD1,TRBJ1-2,NA,TRBV7-8,TGTGCCAGCAGCTTGCCACGGACAGGGGGCTCAAAGTCTAACTATGGCTACACCTTC,CASSLPRTGGSKSNYGYTF
NA,TRBJ2-2,NA,TRBV24-1,TGTGCCACCAGCGAATTTTCAGGGGCGAACACCGGGGAGCTGTTTTTT,CATSEFSGANTGELFF
NA,TRBJ1-3,NA,TRBV11-3,TGTGCCAGCAGCAAACAGAGTATCGGAAACACCATATATTTT,CASSKQSIGNTIYF
NA,TRBJ1-5,NA,TRBV12-3/TRBV12-4,TGTGCCAGCAGTTTTGGGGGGAGTCAGCCCCAGCATTTT,CASSFGGSQPQHF
NA,TRBJ1-2,once,TRBV21-1,TGTGCCAGCAGCAAAGTCTGTGGGGGGACGGGTTATGGCTACACCTTC,CASSKVCGGTGYGYTF
TRBD1,TRBJ1-2,NA,TRBV7-9,TGTGCCAGCAGCCTAAAGGAGGGGGCGGATGGCTACACCTTC,CASSLKEGADGYTF
NA,TRBJ2-2,once,TRBV7-7,TGTGCTAGCAGCTTAGAGGGTTCGGGGGCCGGGGAGCTGTTTTTT,CASSLEGSGAGELFF
NA,TRBJ2-5,NA,TRBV5-1,TGCGCCAGCAGCCAACTCCGAACCGGGAATCGGCTTGAGGAGACCCAGTACTTC,CASSQLRTGNRLEETQYF
NA,TRBJ1-2,NA,TRBV9,TGTGCCAGCAGCGTAGGGCAGAATGGCTACACCTTC,CASSVGQNGYTF
TRBD2,TRBJ2-5,NA,TRBV11-2,TGTGCCAGCCGCCGACTAGCCGGGAAGACCCAGTACTTC,CASRRLAGKTQYF
NA,TRBJ1-3,NA,TRBV25-1,TGTGCCAGCAGTGATCAGGGGCTGAGCTCTGGAAACACCATATATTTT,CASSDQGLSSGNTIYF
TRBD2,TRBJ2-5,NA,TRBV10-3,TGTGCCATCAGAGATGGACTAGCGGGGAAAGAGACCCAGTACTTC,CAIRDGLAGKETQYF
NA,TRBJ2-5,NA,TRBV13,TGTGCCAGCAGCTTACGGTCACGGGACCAAGAGACCCAGTACTTC,CASSLRSRDQETQYF
TRBD1,TRBJ2-2,NA,TRBV5-1,TGCGCCAGCAGCCCAAGGACAGGGGGACGTATCACCGGGGAGCTGTTTTTT,CASSPRTGGRITGELFF
NA,TRBJ1-1,NA,TRBV4-1,TGCGCCAGCAGCCAAGGGAGGGCCAGGCGCATGAACACTGAAGCTTTCTTT,CASSQGRARRMNTEAFF
NA,TRBJ2-3,NA,TRBV15,TGTGCCACCAGCGGACGGACAGCTCCCACAGATACGCAGTATTTT,CATSGRTAPTDTQYF
NA,TRBJ2-2,NA,TRBV28,TGTGCCAGCAGTTATCTTACTCCGAACACCGGGGAGCTGTTTTTT,CASSYLTPNTGELFF
TRBD1,TRBJ1-2,NA,TRBV2,TGTGCCAGCTACGACAGGGGTACCTTAGCGAGGGGCTACACCTTC,CASYDRGTLARGYTF
NA,TRBJ2-1,NA,TRBV19,TGTGCCAGTAGTTCACCCGGACTCTCCGAGCAGTTCTTC,CASSSPGLSEQFF
NA,TRBJ1-4,NA,TRBV18,TGTGCCAGCTCACCCGGTGAAAAACTGTTTTTT,CASSPGEKLFF
NA,TRBJ1-1,NA,TRBV3-1/TRBV3-2,TGTGCCAGCAGCCACAGGGGTCGGGGGAACACTGAAGCTTTCTTT,CASSHRGRGNTEAFF
NA,TRBJ1-3,NA,TRBV4-1,TGCGCCAGCAGCCGACCCGACAGCAGCTCTGGAAACACCATATATTTT,CASSRPDSSSGNTIYF
NA,TRBJ2-7,NA,TRBV12-3/TRBV12-4,TGTGCCAGCAGTATGGGTGGAGGTAACGAGCAGTACTTC,CASSMGGGNEQYF
TRBD1,TRBJ2-7,NA,TRBV29-1,TGCAGCGTGGCCAGGGGGAAGTTCGAGCAGTACTTC,CSVARGKFEQYF
NA,TRBJ2-7,NA,TRBV4-1,TGCGCCAGCAGCGTTGACGGGTTCGAGCAGTACTTC,CASSVDGFEQYF
TRBD1,TRBJ2-1,NA,TRBV12-3/TRBV12-4,TGTGCCAGCAGTCCCACAGGGGGCTCTGAGCAGTTCTTC,CASSPTGGSEQFF
TRBD1,TRBJ1-5,NA,TRBV4-1,TGCGCCAGCAGCCAAGGACACACGGGACAGACAAGCAATCAGCCCCAGCATTTT,CASSQGHTGQTSNQPQHF
NA,TRBJ2-6,NA,TRBV7-3,TGTGCCAGCAGCCCACAGGGCGCAATCTCTGGGGCCAACGTCCTGACTTTC,CASSPQGAISGANVLTF
TRBD1,TRBJ1-5,NA,TRBV28,TGTGCCAGCAGGAACAGGGGGGCTAACAATCAGCCCCAGCATTTT,CASRNRGANNQPQHF
NA,TRBJ2-7,NA,TRBV21-1,TGTGCCCTAGGGGGACCTCCGATCTCCTACGAGCAGTACTTC,CALGGPPISYEQYF
TRBD1,TRBJ1-2,NA,TRBV27,TGTGCCAGCAGTTCAGGACAGGGGAGGCTTGGCTACACCTTC,CASSSGQGRLGYTF
TRBD2,TRBJ2-7,once,TRBV28,TGTGGCGCGACTAGCGGCACCTACGAGCAGTACTTC,CGATSGTYEQYF
NA,TRBJ1-5,NA,TRBV6-6,TGTGCCAGCAGTCCAGGGGTCATCCAATATAGCAATCAGCCCCAGCATTTT,CASSPGVIQYSNQPQHF
TRBD2,TRBJ2-2,NA,TRBV7-9,TGTGCCAGCAGTTCCGGGACTAGCCCTGGGGGCGGGGAGCTGTTTTTT,CASSSGTSPGGGELFF
NA,TRBJ1-1,NA,TRBV9,TGTGCCAGCAGCGTAGGGGGAGCGGGAAACACTGAAGCTTTCTTT,CASSVGGAGNTEAFF
TRBD1,TRBJ2-2,once,TRBV5-5,TGTGCCAGCAGACCAGGGGGCCTGAACACCGGGGAGCTGTTTTTT,CASRPGGLNTGELFF
TRBD1,TRBJ1-1,NA,TRBV19,TGTGCCAGCAGACGACAGGGGGTCAACACTGAAGCTTTCTTT,CASRRQGVNTEAFF
TRBD1,TRBJ1-2,NA,TRBV4-1,TGCGCCAGCAGCCAAGTCCGGGACAGGGCCTTTGGTGGCTACACCTTC,CASSQVRDRAFGGYTF
NA,TRBJ2-7,NA,TRBV14,TGTGCCAGCAGCCATGTCGCGAGATACGAGCAGTACTTC,CASSHVARYEQYF
NA,TRBJ2-6,once,TRBV9,TGTGCCAGCAGCGCGCTTCCGGGGGTCCCATTTACCCTCTCTGGGGCCAACGTCCTGACTTTC,CASSALPGVPFTLSGANVLTF
TRBD2,TRBJ2-2,NA,TRBV9,TGTGCCAGCAGCGTAGTTGGCGGGAGGGACACCGGGGAGCTGTTTTTT,CASSVVGGRDTGELFF